A single sample gave rise to the 20 T cell receptor beta chains below, sequenced in a study of human thymus T cells. Profiled with immunoSEQ multiplex PCR; TCRdb holds only in-frame clones, not every one. This sample has tens of thousands of clones; roughly 96% occur once, and the top ten carry 0.03% to 0.035%. Resections obtained during corrective heart surgery supplied the thymus tissue. The sample comprised thymus tissue. The receptor set was obtained from a girl under three years old with a congenital heart defect but otherwise immunologically healthy.

The chain is built from TRBV29-1 and TRBJ2-1, with 10 bases identical to TRBD2. This CDR3 spans 13 amino acids. Per germline, CDR1 SQVTM and CDR2 ANQGSEA. Losses at the gene ends were 6 bases for V and 2 bases for J; bases not matched to a gene: 1. CDR3: CSVGLATYNEQFF. CDR3 bases: TGCAGCGTGGGACTAGCGACCTACAATGAGCAGTTCTTC.

This clone was counted a few times. The rearrangement links TRBV30 to TRBJ2-7; the D is unclear. V gave up 0 bases and J gave up 3 bases, with 24 bases separating them. From germline, CDR1 is GTSNPN and CDR2 SVGIG (reference sequence). CDR3 length: 18 amino acids. The CDR3 region is CAWSVRLHSRPHLYEQYF. The CDR3 bases are TGTGCCTGGAGTGTACGGCTACATTCGCGGCCGCACCTCTACGAGCAGTACTTC.

The V and J genes are TRBV5-1 and TRBJ2-1; 7 bases agree with TRBD2. J gave up 4 bases and V 3 bases, and 10 bases lay outside the gene matches. The CDR3 is made up of 16 amino acids. CDR1 SGHRS and CDR2 YFSETQ come from the germline V gene. Here the CDR3 DNA reads TGCGCCAGCAGCTGCAGACTAGCTTCGGGATACAATGAGCAGTTCTTC. This translates into CASSCRLASGYNEQFF.

The chain has TRBV19 and TRBJ1-4; TRBD1 might be the D (5 bases). Germline-derived CDR1 and CDR2 are LNHDA and SQIVND (reference sequence). Trimming took 3 bases from V and 0 from J, leaving 11 bases between them. This CDR3 has 16 amino acids. CDR3 amino acids: CASSMGPGATNEKLFF. The CDR3 DNA is TGTGCCAGTAGTATGGGGCCCGGCGCAACTAATGAAAAACTGTTTTTT.

The chain recombines TRBV28 with TRBJ2-7; the match to TRBD1 covers 8 bases. The CDR3 length is 14 residues. J lost 2 bases, V lost 3 bases, and 3 bases had no gene match. The germline gives CDR1 MDHEN, CDR2 SYDVKM. CDR3 bases: TGTGCCAGCAGTTTCAACAGGGGGGCCTACGAGCAGTACTTC. Amino acid sequence: CASSFNRGAYEQYF.

The genes are TRBV27 and TRBJ1-1, with D possibly being TRBD1 (6 bases). Germline V CDR1 and CDR2: MNHEY, SMNVEV (reference sequence). The V gene lost 0 bases and the J gene lost 0 bases, with 14 bases spanning the gap. The CDR3 covers 17 residues. Here the CDR3 reads CASSLSSSGGMNTEAFF. Here the CDR3 DNA reads TGTGCCAGCAGTTTATCGAGTTCTGGGGGCATGAACACTGAAGCTTTCTTT.

V gene TRBV25-1 combines with J gene TRBJ2-1; D is uncertain. The CDR3 extends over 11 amino acids. With 5 bases removed from V and 8 bases from J, the gap between germline ends came to 7 bases. The germline V gene has CDR1 MGHDK and CDR2 SYGVNS. Here the CDR3 reads CASSRIDEQFF. In DNA, the CDR3 is TGTGCCAGCAGTCGCATCGATGAGCAGTTCTTC.

The chain joins TRBV5-1 to TRBJ1-2; TRBD1 agrees at 9 bases. J gave up 3 bases and V 3 bases, and 27 bases lay outside the gene matches. The length of the CDR3 is 22 residues. Germline values: CDR1 SGHRS, CDR2 YFSETQ. The CDR3 here is CASSCKAGTGHVGELGDYGYTF. As DNA, the CDR3 is TGCGCCAGCAGCTGCAAAGCCGGGACAGGGCACGTAGGCGAACTCGGGGACTATGGCTACACCTTC.

The chain uses TRBV6-5 and TRBJ2-3, with 13 bases aligning to TRBD2. Germline V lookup: CDR1 MNHEY, CDR2 SVGAGI. V was clipped by 7 bases and J by 6 bases; unmatched bases: 7. The CDR3 is 15 amino acids. CDR3 residues: CASKRTSGSGDTQYF. The DNA of the CDR3 is TGTGCCAGCAAACGGACTAGCGGGAGTGGGGATACGCAGTATTTT.

The J gene is TRBJ2-3, the V gene TRBV5-1; 11 bases agree with TRBD2. Germline V gene sequence: CDR1 SGHRS, CDR2 YFSETQ. J gave up 4 bases and V 0 bases, and 4 bases lay outside the gene matches. The CDR3 length is 16 residues. Here the CDR3 DNA reads TGCGCCAGCAGCTTGGTAGTAGCGGGAGGGGCAGATACGCAGTATTTT. Protein: CASSLVVAGGADTQYF.

The gene calls are TRBV7-9 and TRBJ2-7; 13 bases align to TRBD2. This CDR3 is 16 amino acids long. The germline gives CDR1 SEHNR, CDR2 FQNEAQ (reference sequence). The junction had 3 bases not matched to a gene; V was cut back by 1 base and J by 3 bases. The chain's CDR3 is CASSLGTSGRFYEQYF. The CDR3 DNA is TGTGCCAGCAGCTTAGGGACTAGCGGGAGATTCTACGAGCAGTACTTC.

The genes are TRBV18 and TRBJ2-5, with D hard to call. Looked up from germline, CDR1 is KGHSH and CDR2 is LQKENI. This CDR3 has 13 residues. Trimming shortened V by 0 bases and J by 5 bases, and 7 bases separated the two germline ends. The CDR3 region is CASSPPSPETQYF. The CDR3 bases are TGTGCCAGCTCACCACCGAGCCCTGAGACCCAGTACTTC.

This sequence joins TRBV4-1 and TRBJ1-5, with 8 positions matching TRBD1. The CDR3 is made up of 15 amino acids. Per the germline V gene, CDR1 is MGHRA and CDR2 is YSYEKL. V shed 0 bases, J shed 7 bases, and the junction held 5 bases outside the gene matches. DNA of the CDR3: TGCGCCAGCAGCCAAGAATCAGGGGGCGACCAGCCCCAGCATTTT. It yields the protein CASSQESGGDQPQHF.

This clone was found once. Here the CDR3 reads CASSQGTGYNEQFF. The CDR3 DNA reads as TGCGCCAGCAGCCAAGGGACTGGGTACAATGAGCAGTTCTTC. The V gene is TRBV4-3, the J gene TRBJ2-1, with D possibly being TRBD2 (5 bases). Trimming shortened V by 1 base and J by 4 bases, and 8 bases separated the two germline ends. The length of the CDR3 is 14 residues. Germline loops: CDR1 LGHNA, CDR2 YSLEER.

The CDR3 protein is CASSLSSSSGANVLTF. DNA for the CDR3: TGTGCCAGCAGCTTATCGAGTAGCTCTGGGGCCAACGTCCTGACTTTC. The gene calls are TRBV7-9 and TRBJ2-6, with D hard to call. This CDR3 spans 16 amino acids. CDR1 and CDR2 from the germline V gene are SEHNR and FQNEAQ (reference sequence). The V gene lost 2 bases and the J gene lost 0 bases, with 8 bases spanning the gap.

The chain is built from TRBV9 and TRBJ2-4; no firm D call. Trimming cost V 0 bases and J 6 bases, with 10 bases left between them. Germline-derived CDR1 and CDR2 are SGDLS and YYNGEE. CDR3 length equals 14 residues. In DNA form, the CDR3 reads TGTGCCAGCAGCGTAGATTCTCGGACAAACATTCAGTACTTC. Its protein product is CASSVDSRTNIQYF.

This sequence joins TRBV7-6 and TRBJ2-3, with D unclear. This CDR3 is 13 amino acids long. The V end lost 5 bases, the J end lost 3 bases, and 9 bases lay between the germline ends. Germline assignment: CDR1 SGHVS and CDR2 FNYEAQ. CDR3 coding DNA: TGTGCCAGCAGCAACGACGAGACAGATACGCAGTATTTT. Protein: CASSNDETDTQYF.

The chain combines TRBV28 with TRBJ2-3; TRBD2 might be the D (6 bases). V dropped 6 bases and J dropped 4 bases, with 17 bases sitting between them. Germline CDR1 and CDR2: MDHEN and SYDVKM. The CDR3 loop spans 15 amino acids. The CDR3: CASSPSSGVADTQYF. The CDR3 nucleotides are TGTGCCAGCAGCCCTTCCTCGGGAGTGGCAGATACGCAGTATTTT.

The genes are TRBV5-1 and TRBJ2-5, with 7 bases fitting TRBD1. This CDR3 region has 14 residues. Germline CDR1 reads SGHRS; CDR2 reads YFSETQ. V shed 2 bases, J shed 2 bases, and the junction held 3 bases outside the gene matches. The CDR3 nucleotides are TGCGCCAGCAGCTTCGTGACAGGGCAAGAGACCCAGTACTTC. Translation: CASSFVTGQETQYF.

The rearrangement uses TRBV29-1 and TRBJ2-5; D possibly corresponds to TRBD2 (6 bases). The V end was cut by 0 bases, the J end by 5 bases, with 16 bases between. The CDR3 totals 15 residues. Per the germline V gene, CDR1 is SQVTM and CDR2 is ANQGSEA. As DNA, the CDR3 is TGCAGCGTTGAAGATCTATGGGGGGACCGGGAGACCCAGTACTTC. Protein sequence: CSVEDLWGDRETQYF.